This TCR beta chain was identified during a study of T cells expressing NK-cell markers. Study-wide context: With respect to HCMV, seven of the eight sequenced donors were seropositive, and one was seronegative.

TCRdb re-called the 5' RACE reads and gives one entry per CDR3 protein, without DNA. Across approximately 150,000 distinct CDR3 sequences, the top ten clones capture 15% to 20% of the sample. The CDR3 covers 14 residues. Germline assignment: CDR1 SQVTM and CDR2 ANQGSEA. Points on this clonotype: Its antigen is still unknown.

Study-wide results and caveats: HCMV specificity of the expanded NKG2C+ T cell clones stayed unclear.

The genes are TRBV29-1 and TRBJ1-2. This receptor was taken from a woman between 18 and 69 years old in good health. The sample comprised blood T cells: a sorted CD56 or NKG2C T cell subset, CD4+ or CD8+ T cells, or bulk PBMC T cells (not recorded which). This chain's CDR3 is CSVVRRGEGYGYTF.